The rows below give T cell receptor beta chains drawn from one sample of a study of Ad26.COV2.S vaccination and SARS-CoV-2 variants. Repertoires were generated with immunoSEQ multiplex PCR, while TCRdb's copy carries only in-frame clones and drops some. The repertoire holds about 400,000 clones, with approximately 83% as singletons. The specimen was peripheral blood, collected in a trial of Ad26.COV2.S vaccine versus placebo. The receptors derive from a person aged 18-65 years who received the Ad26.COV2.S COVID-19 vaccine or a placebo. The CDR3 runs from the conserved cysteine through the conserved F or W. A D gene is named only where the DNA matches it firmly. Clone size, where shown, is once, few, many, or a class for clones that have expanded.

>TRBV11-3|TRBJ2-3|.|12|once
CASSARSDTQYF
TGTGCCAGCAGCGCACGATCGGATACGCAGTATTTT
>TRBV5-1|TRBJ1-1|.|15|.
CASSLAGGQGTEAFF
TGCGCCAGCAGCTTGGCCGGGGGGCAGGGCACTGAAGCTTTCTTT
>TRBV6-5|TRBJ1-4|.|15|.
CASSYVGGMDEKLFF
TGTGCCAGCAGTTACGTTGGGGGGATGGATGAAAAACTGTTTTTT
>TRBV4-3|TRBJ1-1|.|15|once
CASSQSRLPNTEAFF
TGCGCCAGCAGCCAAAGCCGGCTTCCGAACACTGAAGCTTTCTTT
>TRBV5-6|TRBJ1-6|TRBD1|15|.
CASTDRGEDNSPLHF
TGTGCCAGCACAGACAGGGGTGAGGATAATTCACCCCTCCACTTT
>TRBV6-5|TRBJ2-3|.|15|few
CASSPLTSLTDTQYF
TGTGCCAGCAGTCCGTTGACTAGTTTGACAGATACGCAGTATTTT
>TRBV10-3|TRBJ2-1|TRBD2|15|.
CAITEGTSGGYEQFF
TGTGCCATCACCGAGGGGACTAGCGGGGGATATGAGCAGTTCTTC
>TRBV4-1|TRBJ2-5|.|11|.
CASSLQGGLYF
TGCGCCAGCAGCCTTCAGGGAGGACTGTACTTC
>TRBV10-1|TRBJ1-5|.|12|few
CASSHSNQPQHF
TGCGCCAGCAGTCATAGCAATCAGCCCCAGCATTTT
>TRBV14|TRBJ2-4|.|15|.
CASSPKGPAKNIQYF
TGTGCCAGCAGCCCAAAGGGCCCCGCCAAAAACATTCAGTACTTC
>TRBV6-2/TRBV6-3|TRBJ2-1|TRBD2|17|many
CASSYSGLAGVYNEQFF
TGTGCCAGCAGTTACTCAGGACTAGCGGGGGTTTACAATGAGCAGTTCTTC
>TRBV3-1/TRBV3-2|TRBJ2-1|.|13|.
CASSLTRANEQFF
TGTGCCAGCAGCCTAACACGGGCGAATGAGCAGTTCTTC
>TRBV28|TRBJ2-5|.|14|.
CASSFADSQETQYF
TGTGCCAGCAGTTTCGCGGACTCGCAAGAGACCCAGTACTTC
>TRBV7-3|TRBJ1-1|TRBD1|15|once
CASSLTGTANTEAFF
TGTGCCAGCAGCTTAACCGGGACAGCGAACACTGAAGCTTTCTTT
>TRBV15|TRBJ1-2|.|13|.
CATSFLKDSGYTF
TGTGCCACCAGCTTTCTCAAGGACTCTGGCTACACCTTC
>TRBV25-1|TRBJ1-4|.|11|.
CASSEYGKLFF
TGTGCCAGCAGTGAATATGGAAAACTGTTTTTT
>TRBV11-2|TRBJ2-7|.|12|.
CASSLFVSDEYF
TGTGCCAGCAGCTTATTTGTGTCAGACGAGTACTTC
>TRBV4-2|TRBJ1-1|TRBD1|16|.
CASSQAIGQGSTEAFF
TGTGCCAGCAGCCAAGCTATTGGACAGGGGAGCACTGAAGCTTTCTTT
>TRBV6-1|TRBJ2-1|TRBD2|14|.
CASSDPGGLFEQFF
TGTGCCAGCAGTGACCCGGGAGGGCTATTCGAGCAGTTCTTC
>TRBV4-1|TRBJ1-5|.|14|.
CASSQDPFGQPQHF
TGCGCCAGCAGCCAGGACCCATTTGGTCAGCCCCAGCATTTT
>TRBV19|TRBJ1-5|.|12|.
CASTYSNQPQHF
TGTGCCAGTACCTATAGCAATCAGCCCCAGCATTTT
>TRBV2|TRBJ2-3|.|12|.
CASSRMADTQYF
TGTGCCAGCAGTCGCATGGCAGATACGCAGTATTTT
>TRBV9|TRBJ1-5|TRBD1|14|.
CASSAGQGYQPQHF
TGTGCCAGCAGCGCGGGACAGGGGTACCAGCCCCAGCATTTT
>TRBV10-2|TRBJ2-2|.|13|.
CASRAANTGELFF
TGCGCCAGCAGGGCAGCGAACACCGGGGAGCTGTTTTTT
>TRBV5-1|TRBJ2-3|.|14|.
CASSFDRFQDTQYF
TGCGCCAGCAGCTTTGACAGGTTCCAGGATACGCAGTATTTT
>TRBV27|TRBJ2-7|.|16|.
CASSPYRTGLVYEQYF
TGTGCCAGCAGTCCCTATCGGACGGGCCTGGTTTACGAGCAGTACTTC
>TRBV3-1/TRBV3-2|TRBJ2-7|TRBD2|15|.
CASSSGLAGVYEQYF
TGTGCCAGCAGCTCGGGACTAGCGGGGGTCTACGAGCAGTACTTC
>TRBV5-1|TRBJ1-2|TRBD1|13|few
CASRPTGDYGYTF
TGCGCCAGCCGCCCGACAGGGGACTATGGCTACACCTTC
>TRBV5-6|TRBJ2-2|.|13|.
CASSFEATRELFF
TGTGCCAGCAGCTTCGAGGCTACCAGGGAGCTGTTTTTT
>TRBV7-2|TRBJ2-6|TRBD1|14|many
CGSRDRVGANVLTF
TGTGGGTCCCGGGACAGGGTGGGGGCCAACGTCCTGACTTTC
>TRBV7-8|TRBJ1-1|TRBD1|15|.
CASSLARGQKTEAFF
TGTGCCAGCAGCTTAGCAAGGGGACAGAAGACTGAAGCTTTCTTT
>TRBV12-5|TRBJ2-7|.|17|.
CASGLVNSPGSGYEQYF
TGTGCTAGTGGTTTGGTTAACTCCCCGGGCAGTGGGTACGAGCAGTACTTC
>TRBV5-1|TRBJ1-1|.|16|.
CASSPSSVRMNTEAFF
TGCGCCAGCAGCCCCTCCTCCGTGCGGATGAACACTGAAGCTTTCTTT
>TRBV30|TRBJ2-7|TRBD2|14|few
CAWSVGGVSYEQYF
TGTGCCTGGAGTGTCGGGGGGGTCTCCTACGAGCAGTACTTC
>TRBV12-5|TRBJ2-1|.|13|.
CASGLLFPGVIFF
TGTGCTAGTGGTTTGCTATTTCCGGGAGTCATTTTCTTC
>TRBV16|TRBJ2-7|TRBD1|17|.
CASSHLSGTAPSYEQYF
TGTGCCAGCAGCCACCTCTCCGGGACAGCACCCTCCTACGAGCAGTACTTC
>TRBV5-4|TRBJ1-1|TRBD1|14|.
CASSLNRGLAEAFF
TGTGCCAGCAGCTTGAACAGGGGGCTCGCTGAAGCTTTCTTT
>TRBV3-1/TRBV3-2|TRBJ2-3|.|12|.
CASSHRTDTQYF
TGTGCCAGCAGCCATCGGACAGATACGCAGTATTTT
>TRBV6-4|TRBJ2-2|TRBD2|14|.
CASTSGDATGELFF
TGTGCCAGCACTAGCGGGGACGCCACCGGGGAGCTGTTTTTT
>TRBV6-5|TRBJ2-7|TRBD1|12|.
CASSPRGYEQYF
TGTGCCAGCAGTCCCAGGGGGTACGAGCAGTACTTC
>TRBV5-4|TRBJ1-2|.|13|.
CASSLRGPDGYTF
TGTGCCAGCAGCTTGCGGGGGCCTGATGGCTACACCTTC
>TRBV4-2|TRBJ2-5|.|13|.
CASSPLSAETQYF
TGTGCCAGCAGCCCCTTAAGCGCAGAGACCCAGTACTTC
>TRBV14|TRBJ1-4|.|15|.
CASSRLGATNEKLFF
TGTGCCAGCAGCCGCCTCGGTGCAACTAATGAAAAACTGTTTTTT
>TRBV19|TRBJ1-1|.|14|.
CASSIGQGVPEAFF
TGTGCCAGTAGTATAGGGCAGGGCGTGCCTGAAGCTTTCTTT
>TRBV5-1|TRBJ2-1|TRBD2|15|.
CASSLTSSSYNEQFF
TGCGCCAGCAGCCTGACTAGCAGCTCCTACAATGAGCAGTTCTTC
>TRBV20-1|TRBJ2-3|.|14|.
CSASVGGDTDTQYF
TGCAGTGCTAGTGTGGGCGGGGACACAGATACGCAGTATTTT
>TRBV7-3|TRBJ2-3|.|13|.
CASREASTDTQYF
TGTGCCAGCAGAGAAGCTAGCACAGATACGCAGTATTTT
>TRBV30|TRBJ2-7|TRBD1|13|.
CAWSKGQLPEQYF
TGTGCCTGGTCTAAGGGACAGTTACCCGAGCAGTACTTC
>TRBV19|TRBJ1-1|.|14|few
CASSRDSMNTEAFF
TGTGCCAGTAGTCGAGACAGCATGAACACTGAAGCTTTCTTT
>TRBV16|TRBJ1-1|.|14|.
CASSNKRMNTEAFF
TGTGCCAGCAGCAACAAGCGCATGAACACTGAAGCTTTCTTT
>TRBV4-1|TRBJ1-1|.|14|.
CASSQRRIGTEAFF
TGCGCCAGCAGCCAGAGACGCATAGGCACTGAAGCTTTCTTT
>TRBV10-3|TRBJ2-3|.|13|.
CAMRAGITDTQYF
TGTGCCATGAGGGCGGGGATCACAGATACGCAGTATTTT
>TRBV10-1|TRBJ2-2|.|15|.
CASSEAGEGDGELFF
TGCGCCAGCAGTGAGGCCGGGGAAGGCGACGGGGAGCTGTTTTTT
>TRBV4-2|TRBJ1-5|.|13|.
CASSQDPEQPQHF
TGTGCCAGCAGCCAAGATCCGGAGCAGCCCCAGCATTTT
>TRBV12-3/TRBV12-4|TRBJ1-2|.|12|.
CASSSGGYGYTF
TGTGCCAGCAGCTCTGGAGGCTATGGCTACACCTTC